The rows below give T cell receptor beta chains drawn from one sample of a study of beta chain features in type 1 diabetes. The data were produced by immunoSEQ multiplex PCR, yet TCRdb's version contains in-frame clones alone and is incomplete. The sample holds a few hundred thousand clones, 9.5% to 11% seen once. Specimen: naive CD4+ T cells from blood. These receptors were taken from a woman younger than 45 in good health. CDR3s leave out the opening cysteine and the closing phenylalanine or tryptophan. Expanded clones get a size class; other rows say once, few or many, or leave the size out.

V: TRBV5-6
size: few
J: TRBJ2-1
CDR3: ASSLDWTSRKF

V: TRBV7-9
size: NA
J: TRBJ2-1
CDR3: ASSQIGGRGNEQF

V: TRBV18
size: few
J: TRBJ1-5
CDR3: ASSPQAGGQTSQPQH

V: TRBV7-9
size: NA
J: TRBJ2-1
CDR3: ASTVTSGTYNEQF

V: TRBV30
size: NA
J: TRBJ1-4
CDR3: AWSATQGTNEKLF

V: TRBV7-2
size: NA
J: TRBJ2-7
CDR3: ASSPGQGWDEQY

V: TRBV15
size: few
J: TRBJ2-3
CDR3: ATSRELSSTDTQY

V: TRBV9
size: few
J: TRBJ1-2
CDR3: ASSVEGQGYT

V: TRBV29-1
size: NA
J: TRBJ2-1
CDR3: SVQAGGPHNEQF

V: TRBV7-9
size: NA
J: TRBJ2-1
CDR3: ASSFPLVSRGEQF

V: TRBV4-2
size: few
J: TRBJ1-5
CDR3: ASSQDHGQRGLNQPQH

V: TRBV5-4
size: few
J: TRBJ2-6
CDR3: ASSLPGSGANVLT

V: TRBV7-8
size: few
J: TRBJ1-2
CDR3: ASTPTLANYGYT

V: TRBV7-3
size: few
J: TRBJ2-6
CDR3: ASSLSARGRISGANVLT

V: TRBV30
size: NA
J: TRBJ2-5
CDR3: AWTSNPGETQY

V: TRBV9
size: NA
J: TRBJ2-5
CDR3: ASSVGQAGETQY